The 23 T cell receptor beta chains reported below all come from one sample, sequenced in a study of T-cell reconstitution after alpha-beta-depleted transplantation in children. This sample's TCRbeta library carried unique molecular identifier barcodes. TCRdb used MiXCR to reprocess the PCR reads, holding one entry per CDR3 protein. The table records about 590,000 distinct CDR3 sequences, roughly 13% of them present only once. The sample consisted of PBMCs, mostly from graft donor cells, taken 360 days after TCRalphabeta/CD19-depleted stem cell transplant. The receptors derive from a male patient between 10 and 17 years old who had a stem cell transplant for acute myeloid leukemia, so the T cells may come from the graft donor.

This clonotype was seen repeatedly, ten times or more. The J gene is TRBJ2-1, the V gene TRBV11-3; 12 nucleotides agree with TRBD2. Germline CDR1 SGHNT, CDR2 YENEEA. The CDR3 runs 15 residues. Unmatched junction bases numbered 2, after V lost 4 bases and J lost 4 bases. This chain's CDR3 is CASSSSGGAYNEQFF. Written as DNA, the CDR3 is TGTGCCAGCAGCTCTAGCGGGGGGGCGTACAATGAGCAGTTCTTC.

This clonotype was picked up a small number of times. CDR3 in DNA: TGTGCCAGCAGCCAGGGGCAGGTGACTTACCCAGATACGCAGTATTTT. Translation: CASSQGQVTYPDTQYF. The chain has TRBV7-6 and TRBJ2-3; a weak D match, TRBD1 (6 bases). Germline V gene sequence: CDR1 SGHVS, CDR2 FNYEAQ. CDR3 length: 16 amino acids. Trimming took 5 bases from V and 4 from J, leaving 19 bases between them.

This sequence joins TRBV7-2 and TRBJ2-7; perhaps TRBD1 as D (6 bases). The ends were cut back, 2 bases at V and 4 bases at J, with 15 bases in the middle. This CDR3 has 15 amino acids. Germline CDR1 and CDR2: SGHTA and FQGNSA. The CDR3, as DNA: TGTGCCAGCAGCTTAATAGGGACACCTTTATACGAGCAGTACTTC. Translating it yields CASSLIGTPLYEQYF.

This clonotype was recorded at least ten times. The chain recombines TRBV29-1 with TRBJ2-1, with 8 nucleotides matching TRBD2. The CDR3 has 14 residues. Per germline, CDR1 SQVTM and CDR2 ANQGSEA. The ends lost 3 bases at V and 10 bases at J; junction bases unmatched: 11. CDR3 in amino acids: CSVDILAGRGEQFF. DNA for the CDR3: TGCAGCGTTGACATCCTAGCGGGTCGGGGGGAGCAGTTCTTC.

Only a few counts were recorded for this clonotype. V usage is TRBV20-1 and J usage is TRBJ2-7, with TRBD1 matching 7 bases. The trim removed 5 bases at V and 3 bases at J, leaving 7 bases unmatched. Per germline, CDR1 DFQATT and CDR2 SNEGSKA (reference sequence). The CDR3 covers 13 residues. CDR3 DNA sequence: TGCAGTGCTCAGTCCCGGGACAGCTACGAGCAGTACTTC. The encoded protein is CSAQSRDSYEQYF.

This clonotype was recorded a few times. This chain connects TRBV6-5 to TRBJ2-1, with TRBD1 as a possible D gene (6 bases). The V gene's germline CDR1 is MNHEY and CDR2 SVGAGI. The CDR3 has 15 residues. V shed 0 bases and J shed 6 bases, with 12 bases lying between them. CDR3: CASSYSAGVGNEQFF. The DNA of the CDR3 is TGTGCCAGCAGTTACTCGGCAGGGGTTGGCAATGAGCAGTTCTTC.

CDR3 residues: CASSLDVGANTGELFF. In nucleotides, the CDR3 is TGTGCCAGCAGCTTAGATGTAGGGGCGAACACCGGGGAGCTGTTTTTT. The chain recombines TRBV7-8 with TRBJ2-2, with a possible D match to TRBD1 (5 bases). Trimming took off 1 base at V and 0 bases at J, with 9 bases between the two ends. Germline values: CDR1 SGHVS, CDR2 FQNEAQ. There are 16 residues in the CDR3.

This clonotype was observed many times. The chain recombines TRBV20-1 with TRBJ1-2; tentative D call: TRBD1 (5 bases). This CDR3 has 16 amino acids. Germline loops: CDR1 DFQATT, CDR2 SNEGSKA (reference sequence). V lost 0 bases and J 0 bases, leaving 14 bases between the germline ends. The CDR3 loop reads CSARDQGSLANYGYTF. The CDR3 coding sequence is TGCAGTGCTAGAGATCAGGGATCTCTGGCTAACTATGGCTACACCTTC.

The chain recombines TRBV24-1 with TRBJ2-2; TRBD2 agrees at 14 bases. CDR3 length: 17 residues. Germline V gene sequence: CDR1 KGHDR, CDR2 SFDVKD. V lost 1 base, J lost 6 bases, and 3 bases stayed unmatched. The CDR3 DNA is TGTGCCACCAGTGATTTTTTGACTAGCGGGAGGGCCGGGGAGCTGTTTTTT. Protein: CATSDFLTSGRAGELFF.

The sample holds many counts of this clonotype. V usage is TRBV18 and J usage is TRBJ2-7, with D maybe TRBD1 (6 bases). Germline V gives CDR1 KGHSH, CDR2 LQKENI. V lost 8 bases, J lost 3 bases, and 17 bases lay in between. The CDR3 runs 14 residues. In nucleotides, the CDR3 is TGTGCCAGCGCAACAACAGGGCTCGTCTACGAGCAGTACTTC. It yields the protein CASATTGLVYEQYF.

V usage is TRBV18 and J usage is TRBJ2-1; no definite D call. Trimming cost V 1 base and J 8 bases, with 6 bases left between them. CDR1 is KGHSH and CDR2 is LQKENI in the germline V gene. This CDR3 has 12 amino acids. CDR3 sequence (DNA): TGTGCCAGCTCACCACTAGACGATGAGCAGTTCTTC. Its protein is CASSPLDDEQFF. The full variable domain, completed using reference TRBV18 and TRBJ2-1, is NAGVMQNPRHLVRRRGQEARLRCSPMKGHSHVYWYRQLPEEGLKFMVYLQKENIIDESGMPKERFSAEFPKEGPSILRIQQVVRGDSAAYFCASSPLDDEQFFGPGTRLTVL.

The V gene is TRBV6-2 or TRBV6-3, the J gene TRBJ2-7; 8 bases map to TRBD1. There are 14 residues in the CDR3. CDR1 and CDR2 (germline): MNHEY, SVGEGT. V was clipped by 5 bases and J by 0 bases; unmatched bases: 3. CDR3 amino acids: CASSEDRASYEQYF. As DNA, the CDR3 is TGTGCCAGCAGTGAGGACAGGGCCTCCTACGAGCAGTACTTC.

The genes are TRBV20-1 and TRBJ2-5; the match to TRBD1 covers 8 bases. With V trimmed by 3 bases and J by 4 bases, 13 bases remained unmatched. In germline, CDR1 is DFQATT, CDR2 SNEGSKA (reference sequence). The CDR3 totals 16 residues. The CDR3 spells CSASPSGQGVRETQYF. In nucleotides, the CDR3 is TGCAGTGCTAGCCCCTCCGGACAGGGAGTCCGAGAGACCCAGTACTTC.

This clonotype showed up just a few times. The chain recombines TRBV7-3 with TRBJ2-4, with 8 nucleotides matching TRBD2. The CDR3 is 13 residues long. Trimming removed 1 base from V and 11 bases from J; junction bases left unmatched: 4. Germline CDR1 is SGHTA and CDR2 is FQGTGA. The CDR3 loop reads CASSLKIGRVQYF. The CDR3 DNA sequence: TGTGCCAGCAGCTTAAAAATCGGGAGGGTTCAGTACTTC.

This clonotype occurred a few times. The chain links TRBV7-4 to TRBJ2-1, with a weak D call TRBD2 (7 bases). With 8 bases removed from V and 0 bases from J, the gap between germline ends came to 14 bases. This CDR3 is 15 amino acids long. CDR1 is SGHVT and CDR2 is SQSDAQ in the germline V gene. This CDR3 is CASSGGLSSYNEQFF. The CDR3 coding sequence is TGTGCCAGCTCGGGGGGCCTGAGCTCCTACAATGAGCAGTTCTTC.

There are a few counts of this clonotype. This chain uses TRBV11-3 with TRBJ2-1; TRBD2 agrees at 9 bases. The CDR3 is made up of 16 amino acids. With 1 base clipped from V and 4 bases from J, the junction kept 5 bases outside the gene matches. Germline V gene lookup returns CDR1 SGHNT and CDR2 YENEEA. CDR3 amino acids: CASSLALSGSYNEQFF. The DNA of the CDR3 is TGTGCCAGCAGCTTAGCTCTTAGCGGGAGTTACAATGAGCAGTTCTTC.

The gene calls are TRBV29-1 and TRBJ2-3; 9 bases are shared with TRBD1. Germline V gives CDR1 SQVTM, CDR2 ANQGSEA. This CDR3 contains 15 residues. Trimming cost V 4 bases and J 3 bases; bases outside gene matches: 8. The CDR3 DNA follows: TGCAGCGTTGGGACAGGGGTCGGAGGGACAGATACGCAGTATTTT. Translation: CSVGTGVGGTDTQYF.

This clonotype was seen more than once but under ten times. The rearrangement joins TRBV4-2 to TRBJ2-2, with D tentatively TRBD2 (5 bases). The CDR3 runs 14 residues. V was clipped by 0 bases and J by 4 bases, with 6 bases between them. Germline V lookup: CDR1 LGHNA, CDR2 YNFKEQ. This CDR3 is CASSQDRGTGELFF. For the CDR3, the DNA is TGTGCCAGCAGCCAAGATCGGGGCACCGGGGAGCTGTTTTTT.

This clonotype was seen more than once but under ten times. The V gene is TRBV24-1, the J gene TRBJ1-1; TRBD1 matches at 7 bases. This CDR3 spans 13 amino acids. The J segment lost 5 bases and the V segment lost 4 bases, leaving 3 bases of the junction unmatched. Germline assignment: CDR1 KGHDR and CDR2 SFDVKD. The CDR3 loop reads CATSDTGETEAFF. CDR3 nucleotides: TGTGCCACCAGTGACACAGGGGAAACTGAAGCTTTCTTT.

The chain joins TRBV12-5 to TRBJ2-2; 8 bases match TRBD1. CDR3 length: 16 residues. Germline V gene data show CDR1 as LGHNT and CDR2 as FRNRAP. The V gene end was trimmed by 1 base and the J gene end by 6 bases; junction bases not matched to a gene: 7. The CDR3 reads CASGLGQGALSGELFF. The CDR3 DNA follows: TGTGCTAGTGGTTTGGGCCAGGGGGCGCTTTCCGGGGAGCTGTTTTTT.

This clonotype has a count of ten or more. The chain carries TRBV28 and TRBJ2-1; 11 bases are shared with TRBD1. V lost 5 bases and J lost 4; bases outside the gene matches: 16. This CDR3 has 19 residues. Germline loops: CDR1 MDHEN, CDR2 SYDVKM. The CDR3 loop reads CASSTADWARDRGYNEQFF. The CDR3 DNA sequence: TGTGCCAGCAGTACGGCGGACTGGGCCCGGGACAGGGGGTACAATGAGCAGTTCTTC.

This clonotype has more than one count but fewer than ten. The chain is built from TRBV20-1 and TRBJ2-7; 7 nucleotides line up with TRBD2. V shed 3 bases and J 9 bases; nucleotides not matched to a gene: 5. Germline V gene sequence: CDR1 DFQATT, CDR2 SNEGSKA (reference sequence). This CDR3 has 11 residues. The DNA of the CDR3 is TGCAGTGCTAGTGTCCGGGAGGCGCAGTACTTC. It encodes CSASVREAQYF.

This clonotype has more than one count but fewer than ten. The chain combines TRBV27 with TRBJ2-7, with 9 bases aligning to TRBD2. The CDR3 runs to 13 residues. CDR1 MNHEY and CDR2 SMNVEV come from the germline V gene (reference sequence). Trimming cost V 5 bases and J 9 bases; bases outside gene matches: 8. CDR3: CASSASGLALQYF. The CDR3, as DNA: TGTGCCAGCAGTGCTTCGGGACTAGCTCTGCAGTACTTC.